This T cell receptor (beta chain) was profiled in a study of T-cell memory formation after mild COVID-19. Overall study context: Clusters of TCRs were largely donor specific.

In regard to this clonotype: Its target is unknown.

TCR alpha and TCR beta cDNA libraries carrying sample barcodes and UMIs came from 5'RACE with constant-segment primers. TCRdb reprocessed the 5' RACE reads with MiXCR, giving one entry per CDR3 protein. The sample consists of approximately 340,000 distinct CDR3 sequences, over 10% of them appearing once. The junction had 5 bases not matched to a gene; V was cut back by 4 bases and J by 1 base. CDR3 length: 16 amino acids. From germline, CDR1 is SGHTA and CDR2 FQGNSA. General observations from the study: Those CD4+ clones that contracted were mainly in CM and EM (CD8+ ones in EMRA). A balance of CD4 and CD8 characterized clones contracting day 15 to 85, whereas later expanders leaned CD4+.

This clonotype was obtained from a man aged 18-30 years who had mild COVID-19 (a few samples of this study predate the infection). Cell type and time point are not known. Sequences were obtained from PBMCs or a T cell subset sorted from them (not recorded which). The genes are TRBV7-2 and TRBJ1-5; 9 nucleotides agree with TRBD1. CDR3 sequence reads: CASSSRQGGSNQPQHF. The CDR3 nucleotides read TGTGCCAGCAGCTCCCGACAGGGGGGGAGCAATCAGCCCCAGCATTTT.